The clone carrying this T cell receptor (beta chain) was recorded a few times. Its antigen is undetermined. The sample is drawn from a study of blood T cells in healthy people across ages. Study as a whole: Template-switching capture recovered about one barcoded beta molecule per two T cells. Study-wide findings and caveats: Higher diversity and more naive CD4+ cells were features of long-lived donors, compared to aged donors. Using unsorted PBMCs precluded a conclusive naive versus antigen-experienced comparison. TCR beta diversity tracked closely with naive T cell percentage.

CDR1 is SGHTA and CDR2 is FQGNSA in the germline V gene. Trimming took 1 base from V and 4 from J, leaving 4 bases between them. The CDR3 has 12 amino acids. A J-beta primer mix and a sample-barcoded 5' primer were used in a second PCR of about 7 to 12 cycles. One entry per CDR3 protein, called by TCRdb with MiXCR from the 5' RACE reads. Here the sample spans about 290,000 distinct CDR3 sequences, roughly 26% being singletons. The V and J genes are TRBV7-2 and TRBJ1-2; D gene uncertain. The sequenced material came from blood. This receptor was taken from a woman in her 70s in good health. The CDR3 DNA follows: TGTGCCAGCAGCTTAGGGACCTATGGCTACACCTTC. This codes for CASSLGTYGYTF.